This T cell receptor beta chain emerged from a study of PD-1 blockade in classical Hodgkin lymphoma. Concerning this clone itself: What it recognizes is unknown.

The V gene end was trimmed by 4 bases and the J gene end by 7 bases; junction bases not matched to a gene: 7. There are 15 residues in the CDR3. Germline values: CDR1 ENHRY, CDR2 SYGVKD. Time point defined: cycle 4 day 1 (C4D1), after 5 to 7 weeks of nivolumab. Following autologous stem cell transplantation, relapse occurred in every patient, and exposure to brentuximab vedotin varied. Findings and caveats of the study: Nivolumab initiation under 1 year post-ASCT meant exclusion. CD4+ but not CD8+ TCR diversity rose significantly by C4D1. Baseline TCR diversity was reportedly lower in newly diagnosed patients than healthy donors. Before treatment, complete responders showed about the same diversity as newly diagnosed patients.

Repertoires were generated with immunoSEQ multiplex PCR, while TCRdb's copy carries only in-frame clones and drops some. The sample yields more than 20,000 clones, approximately 87% seen once. The chain employs TRBV10-3 and TRBJ1-2; 12 positions match TRBD1. This sequence was found in a human donor with classical Hodgkin lymphoma. The sequencing used peripheral blood mononuclear cells (PBMCs), collected before the fourth cycle of nivolumab. DNA of the CDR3: TGTGCCATCAGTGCTCCGGGACAGGGGGCTTCTGGCTACACCTTC. Its protein is CAISAPGQGASGYTF.